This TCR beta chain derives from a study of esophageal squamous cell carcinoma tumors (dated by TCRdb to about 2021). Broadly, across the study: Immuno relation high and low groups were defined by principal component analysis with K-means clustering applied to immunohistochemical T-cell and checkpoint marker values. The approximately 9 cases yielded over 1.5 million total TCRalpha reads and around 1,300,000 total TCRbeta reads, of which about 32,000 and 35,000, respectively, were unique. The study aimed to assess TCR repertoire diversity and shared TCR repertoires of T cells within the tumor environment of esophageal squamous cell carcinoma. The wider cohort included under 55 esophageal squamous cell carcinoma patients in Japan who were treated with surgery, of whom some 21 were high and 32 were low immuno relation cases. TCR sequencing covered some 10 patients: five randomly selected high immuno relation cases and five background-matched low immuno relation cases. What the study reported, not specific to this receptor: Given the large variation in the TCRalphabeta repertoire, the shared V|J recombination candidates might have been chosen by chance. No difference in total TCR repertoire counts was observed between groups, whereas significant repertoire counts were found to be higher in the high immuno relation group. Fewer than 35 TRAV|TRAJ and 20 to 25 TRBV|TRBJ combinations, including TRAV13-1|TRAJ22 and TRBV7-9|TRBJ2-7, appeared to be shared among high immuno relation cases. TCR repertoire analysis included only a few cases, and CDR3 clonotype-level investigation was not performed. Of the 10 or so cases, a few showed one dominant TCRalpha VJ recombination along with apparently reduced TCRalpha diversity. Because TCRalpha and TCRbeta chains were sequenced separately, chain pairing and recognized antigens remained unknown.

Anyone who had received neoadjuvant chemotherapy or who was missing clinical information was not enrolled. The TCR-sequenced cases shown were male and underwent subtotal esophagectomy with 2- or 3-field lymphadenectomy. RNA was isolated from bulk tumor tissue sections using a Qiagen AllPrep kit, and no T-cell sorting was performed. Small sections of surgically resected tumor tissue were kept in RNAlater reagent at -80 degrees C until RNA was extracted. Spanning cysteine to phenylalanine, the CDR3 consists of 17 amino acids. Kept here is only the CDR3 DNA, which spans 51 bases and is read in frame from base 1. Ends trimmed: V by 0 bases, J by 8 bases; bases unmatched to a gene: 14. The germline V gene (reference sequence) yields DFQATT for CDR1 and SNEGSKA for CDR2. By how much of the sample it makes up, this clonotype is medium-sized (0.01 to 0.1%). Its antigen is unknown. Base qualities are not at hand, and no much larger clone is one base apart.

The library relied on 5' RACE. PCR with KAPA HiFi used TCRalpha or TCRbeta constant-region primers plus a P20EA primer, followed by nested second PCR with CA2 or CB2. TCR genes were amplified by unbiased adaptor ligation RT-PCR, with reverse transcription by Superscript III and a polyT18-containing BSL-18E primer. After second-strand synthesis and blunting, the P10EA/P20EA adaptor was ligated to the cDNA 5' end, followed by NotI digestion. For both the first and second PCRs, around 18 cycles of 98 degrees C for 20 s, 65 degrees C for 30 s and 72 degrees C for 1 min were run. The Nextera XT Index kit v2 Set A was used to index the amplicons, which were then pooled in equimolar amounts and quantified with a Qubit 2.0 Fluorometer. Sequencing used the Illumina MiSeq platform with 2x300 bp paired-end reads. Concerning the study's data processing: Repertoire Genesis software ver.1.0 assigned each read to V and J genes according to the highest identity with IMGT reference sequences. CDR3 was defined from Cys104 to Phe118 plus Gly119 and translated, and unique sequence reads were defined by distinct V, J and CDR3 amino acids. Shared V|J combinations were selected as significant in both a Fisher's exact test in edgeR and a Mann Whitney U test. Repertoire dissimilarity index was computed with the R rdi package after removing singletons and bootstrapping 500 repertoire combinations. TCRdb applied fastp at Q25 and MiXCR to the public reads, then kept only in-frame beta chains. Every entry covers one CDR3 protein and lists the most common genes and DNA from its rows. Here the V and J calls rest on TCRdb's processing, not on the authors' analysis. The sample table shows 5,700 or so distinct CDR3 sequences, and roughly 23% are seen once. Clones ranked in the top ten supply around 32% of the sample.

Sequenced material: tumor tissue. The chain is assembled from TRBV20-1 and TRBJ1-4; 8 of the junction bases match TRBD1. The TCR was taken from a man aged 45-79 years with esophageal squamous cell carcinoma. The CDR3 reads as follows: CSARDRDRLEWGEKLFF. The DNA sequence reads TGCAGTGCTAGAGACCGGGACAGGTTGGAGTGGGGAGAAAAACTGTTTTTT.